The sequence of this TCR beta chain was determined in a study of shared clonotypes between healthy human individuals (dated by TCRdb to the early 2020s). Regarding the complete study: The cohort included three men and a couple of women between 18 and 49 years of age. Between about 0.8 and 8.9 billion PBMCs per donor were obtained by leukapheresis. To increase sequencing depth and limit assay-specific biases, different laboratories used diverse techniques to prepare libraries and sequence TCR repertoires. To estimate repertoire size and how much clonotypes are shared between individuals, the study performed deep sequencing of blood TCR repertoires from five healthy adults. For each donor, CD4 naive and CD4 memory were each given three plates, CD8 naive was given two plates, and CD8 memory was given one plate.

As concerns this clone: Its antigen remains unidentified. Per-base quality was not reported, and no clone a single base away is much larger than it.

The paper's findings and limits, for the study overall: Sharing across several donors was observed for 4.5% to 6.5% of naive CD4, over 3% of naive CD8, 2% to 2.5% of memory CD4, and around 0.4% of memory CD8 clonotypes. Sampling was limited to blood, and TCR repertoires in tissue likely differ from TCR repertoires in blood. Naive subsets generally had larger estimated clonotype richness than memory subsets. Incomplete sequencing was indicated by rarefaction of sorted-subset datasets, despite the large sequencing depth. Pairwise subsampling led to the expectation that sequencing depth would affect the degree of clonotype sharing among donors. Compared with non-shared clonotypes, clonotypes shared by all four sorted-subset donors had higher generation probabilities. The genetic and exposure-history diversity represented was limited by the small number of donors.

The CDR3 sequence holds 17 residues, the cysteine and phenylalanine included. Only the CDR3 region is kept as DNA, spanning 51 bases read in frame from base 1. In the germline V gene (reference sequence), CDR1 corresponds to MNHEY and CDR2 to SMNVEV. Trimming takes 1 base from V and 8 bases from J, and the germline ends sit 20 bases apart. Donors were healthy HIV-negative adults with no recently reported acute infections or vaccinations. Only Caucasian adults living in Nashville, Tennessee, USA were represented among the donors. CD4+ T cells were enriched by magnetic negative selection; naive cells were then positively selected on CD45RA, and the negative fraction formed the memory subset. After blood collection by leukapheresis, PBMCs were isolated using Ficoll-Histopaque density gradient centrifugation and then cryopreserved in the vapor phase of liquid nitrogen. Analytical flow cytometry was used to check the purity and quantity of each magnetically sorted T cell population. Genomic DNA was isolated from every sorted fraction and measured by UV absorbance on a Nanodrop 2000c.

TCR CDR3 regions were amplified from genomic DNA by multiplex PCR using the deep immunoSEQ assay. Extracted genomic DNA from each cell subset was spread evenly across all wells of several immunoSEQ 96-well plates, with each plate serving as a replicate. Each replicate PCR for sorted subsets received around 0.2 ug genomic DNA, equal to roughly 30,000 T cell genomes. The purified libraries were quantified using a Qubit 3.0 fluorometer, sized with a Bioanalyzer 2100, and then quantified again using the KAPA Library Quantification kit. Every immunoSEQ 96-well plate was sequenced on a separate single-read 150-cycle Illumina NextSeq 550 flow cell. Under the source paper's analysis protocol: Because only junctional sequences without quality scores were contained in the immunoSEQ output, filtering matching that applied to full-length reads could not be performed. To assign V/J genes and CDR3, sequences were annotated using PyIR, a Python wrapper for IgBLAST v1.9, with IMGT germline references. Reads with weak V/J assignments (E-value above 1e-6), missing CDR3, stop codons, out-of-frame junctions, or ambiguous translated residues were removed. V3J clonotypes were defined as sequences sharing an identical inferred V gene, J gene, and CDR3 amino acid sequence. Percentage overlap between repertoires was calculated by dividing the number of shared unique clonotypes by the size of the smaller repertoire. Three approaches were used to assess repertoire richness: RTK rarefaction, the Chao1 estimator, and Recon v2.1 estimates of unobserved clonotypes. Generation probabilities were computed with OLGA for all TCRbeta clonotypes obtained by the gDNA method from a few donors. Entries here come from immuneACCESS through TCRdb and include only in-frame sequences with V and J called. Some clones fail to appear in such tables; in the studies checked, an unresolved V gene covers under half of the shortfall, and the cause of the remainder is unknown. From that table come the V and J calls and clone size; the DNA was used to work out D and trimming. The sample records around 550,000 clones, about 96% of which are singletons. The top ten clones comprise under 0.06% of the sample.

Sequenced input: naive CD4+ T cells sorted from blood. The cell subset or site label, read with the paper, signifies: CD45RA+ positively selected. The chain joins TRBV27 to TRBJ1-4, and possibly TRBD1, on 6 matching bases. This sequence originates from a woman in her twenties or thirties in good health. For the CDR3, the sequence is CASSLWAGAFSGEKLFF. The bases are TGTGCCAGCAGTTTATGGGCAGGGGCTTTTAGTGGGGAAAAACTGTTTTTT.